This T cell receptor beta chain was captured in a study of Ad26.COV2.S vaccination and SARS-CoV-2 variants. Study information: Trial arm assignment for the donor was COV1001 Ad26.COV2.S.

Overall study findings and caveats: Breadth and depth estimates from TCRs may understate total T cell responses. Substantial breadth in spike-specific CD8+ and CD4+ T cell responses was reportedly seen after vaccination.

Sequencing used immunoSEQ multiplex PCR; TCRdb keeps in-frame clones, though not all of them. The sample has some 250,000 clones; roughly 90% are singletons. Germline lookup yields CDR1 MNHEY and CDR2 SVGEGT. This CDR3 is built from 16 residues. J was trimmed by 2 bases and V by 2 bases; bases with no gene match: 4. Treatment denoted: 15 to 20 received Ad26.COV2.S at low or high dose, single or two shots; about five received placebo; per-sample allocation not given. On day 63 after the first injection, vaccine and placebo recipients gave samples. Ad26 vector vaccine expressed Wuhan-strain SARS-CoV-2 spike. In the case of this clone: Its antigen is not known.

The TCR comes from a person aged 18-60 years who received the Ad26.COV2.S COVID-19 vaccine or a placebo. The material sequenced was peripheral blood, taken in a trial of Ad26.COV2.S vaccine versus placebo. This rearrangement joins TRBV6-2 or TRBV6-3 to TRBJ2-5; 11 bases are a match to TRBD2. The CDR3 is CASSYGVAGGQETQYF. The CDR3 DNA is TGTGCCAGCAGTTACGGTGTAGCGGGGGGGCAAGAGACCCAGTACTTC.